This note documents a single TCR beta chain sequence. The antigen remains unidentified. Other DNA variants within this sample encode the same CDR3. Positive CCR7 selection of CD45RO-negative cells yielded the naive CD8 cells, and terminally differentiated effector memory CD45RA+ cells were excluded. The record originates from a study of shared clonotypes between healthy human individuals. Study findings and constraints: Among a few donors, approximately 5.4% of naive CD4 clonotypes were found in common. The sole specimen, blood, was sampled, and tissue repertoires likely differ.

V was pared by 0 bases and J by 3 bases, with 9 bases between. Germline values: CDR1 PRHDT, CDR2 FYEKMQ (reference sequence). This CDR3 region has 14 residues. Profiling relied on immunoSEQ multiplex PCR, and the TCRdb table lists in-frame clones only, not all of them. The data hold 1.5 million to 2.5 million clones, with just under 95% observed a single time. The chain uses TRBV13 and TRBJ2-7; maybe TRBD1 (5 bases). This clonotype was obtained from a man between 18 and 35 years old in good health. Sequenced sample: naive CD8+ T cells sorted from blood. The CDR3 sequence: CASSLGQDLYEQYF. Here the CDR3 DNA reads TGTGCCAGCAGCTTAGGACAGGACCTCTACGAGCAGTACTTC.